This T cell receptor (beta chain) was profiled in a study of vaccination effects on CD4 cells after COVID-19. Whole-study context: Early and late post-vaccination samples came from a few convalescent patients.

Regarding the study as a whole: Clones of infection and vaccine origin contracted markedly late after vaccination.

Trimming pared 4 bases from V and 5 bases from J, leaving 11 bases between. CDR3 size: 13 residues. The V gene's germline CDR1 is ENHRY and CDR2 SYGVKD. Antigen-specific CD4+ T cells expanded by the ViraFEST assay with viral peptide pools were then sequenced. The authors isolated CD4+ T cells after around nine days of culture. According to PCR results, the person was infected with SARS-CoV-2 between March and December 2020. The cohort was immunized with two doses of either the BNT162b2 or mRNA-1273 vaccine. Roughly 2.1 million PBMC were seeded per well and grown in the presence of roughly 9.3 IU/ml IL-2 and 8.5 to 10 ug/ml peptides. On day 3 and again on day 7, half the medium was replaced with IL-2 medium. This clone is termed medium-sized. Its target is not known. Clones were sequenced by immunoSEQ multiplex PCR, and TCRdb holds only the in-frame ones, with some missing. Of fewer than 15,000 clones detected, approximately 70% appear once; the ten largest clones hold around a third.

The receptor was derived from a human donor who had a prior SARS-CoV-2 infection. The chain recombines TRBV10-3 with TRBJ2-5; D remains ambiguous. Source: CD4+ T cells from PBMCs cultured with HCoV-NL63 spike peptides, taken after COVID-19 vaccination. The CDR3 sequence is CAISGSGLETQYF. CDR3 nucleotide sequence: TGTGCCATCAGTGGATCTGGTTTGGAGACCCAGTACTTC.